This entry is about one T cell receptor (beta chain). This entry comes from a study of T cells in tuberculosis. Study background: This South African cohort compared adolescents with or without latent tuberculosis against adults with active tuberculosis.

Repertoires were generated with immunoSEQ multiplex PCR, while TCRdb's copy carries only in-frame clones and drops some. Of about 43,000 clones listed, about 95% are singletons. From germline, CDR1 is SQVTM and CDR2 ANQGSEA. Trimming left V 4 bases short and J 1 base short, with 16 bases between. The CDR3 spans 15 residues. The chain has TRBV29-1 and TRBJ1-1; D unclear. The sequenced sample was PBMCs. This sequence originates from a donor under 30 with latent tuberculosis or without tuberculosis infection. Some clones in this sample may be carry-over from other donors' samples. The CDR3 DNA follows: TGCAGCGTTGTCTCTTTGGGCATCGGGAACACTGAAGCTTTCTTT. Translated: CSVVSLGIGNTEAFF.